What follows describes a single T cell receptor beta chain. Study members were between roughly 18 and 89 years old and lived in 24 US regions. The record originates from a study of blood T cell repertoires in COVID-19. Study in general: The United States, Italy and Spain were the sources of the acute and convalescent COVID-19 samples.

Trimming shortened V by 0 bases and J by 1 base, and 12 bases separated the two germline ends. Germline-derived CDR1 and CDR2 are LGHNA and YNFKEQ. This CDR3 has 16 residues. This table comes from immunoSEQ multiplex PCR, and its TCRdb copy is limited to in-frame clones, with some not included. The profile covers 130,000 to 150,000 clones, with roughly 80% appearing a single time and 7% to 10% taken by the ten largest. The source of this sequence is a man aged 50 or older who had recovered from COVID-19. The sample taken for sequencing was PBMCs or T cells enriched from blood (not recorded which). The genes are TRBV4-2 and TRBJ2-5; D is perhaps TRBD2 (5 bases). CDR3 sequence: CASSQEEGLGQETQYF. CDR3 nucleotide sequence: TGTGCCAGCAGCCAAGAAGAGGGCTTGGGCCAAGAGACCCAGTACTTC.